This record concerns one T cell receptor (beta chain) sequence. No antigen is known for it. Base qualities were left out, and no much larger clone turns up one base away. The library was obtained by the immunoSEQ multiplex PCR assay. RNA was extracted from all samples and reverse transcribed into cDNA as template for TCR sequencing. SuperScript III was used for first-strand cDNA synthesis, primed with a 2:1 mix of oligo-dT and random hexamers. A synthetic immune receptor repertoire was used to assess amplification bias, and residual bias was removed computationally. The authors processed their data as follows. After raw reads were preprocessed to remove errors, the CDR3 was defined following IMGT conventions as running from the conserved cysteine to phenylalanine. To get clonality, Shannon entropy was normalized by log2 of the number of productive unique TCRs and the result was subtracted from 1. Whether each scalp clone was CD4 or CD8 was inferred by checking scalp TCRbeta sequences against the CD4 and CD8 repertoires from sorted blood. TCRdb holds this immuneACCESS table with in-frame rearrangements only. Some clones are missing; in checked studies, unresolved V genes explain under half, and the rest has no known cause. Clone size and V and J calls were adopted from that table, with D and trimming inferred from the DNA. The sample profile shows some 30,000 clones; more than 55% of them were found once. Approximately 19% of the sample rests with the top ten.

Taken from cysteine to phenylalanine, the CDR3 has 13 residues. The read is trimmed to its CDR3 DNA, 39 bases read in frame from base 1. CDR1 and CDR2 (LNHDA, SQIVND) derive from the germline V gene (reference sequence). V is shortened by 5 bases, J by 3 bases, and the region joining them spans 11 bases. The data belong to a study of CD8+ T cells in alopecia areata (dated by TCRdb to 2016 to 2019). Regarding the research as a whole: To study T cell clonal expansion in alopecia areata, the researchers applied high-throughput TCRbeta sequencing to both the C3H/HeJ mouse model and human patients. TCRbeta CDR3 regions were amplified by immunoSEQ multiplex PCR with 35 Vbeta forward and 13 Jbeta reverse primers. Clonality in the scalp was compared among normal scalp (n=4), patchy alopecia areata scalp (n=8), and alopecia totalis/universalis scalp (n=8). On the human side, TCRbeta sequencing was run on scalp tissue and on sorted CD4+ and CD8+ peripheral blood T cells from healthy controls and from alopecia areata patients with either patchy or totalis/universalis disease. RNA was extracted with the PAXgene miRNA kit for fixed scalp, the miRNeasy kit for PBMCs, and the RNeasy kit for mouse skin. What the research found in general, with its limitations: Lesional scalp, especially in alopecia totalis/universalis, showed higher clonality and more expanded CD8+ clones than normal scalp, suggesting antigenic drive. Scalp TCR repertoire analysis is complicated because resident alphabeta T cells in normal human skin are also sequenced, whereas mouse skin is dominated by gammadelta T cells. Compared with mice, TCR sequences shared between patients were less clear, possibly partly because of HLA diversity across the patient population.

From alopecia areata patients, peripheral blood was collected along with lesional scalp punch biopsies. After PBMCs were isolated by density centrifugation and stained for CD3, CD4 and CD8, a FACSAria was used to sort CD4+ and CD8+ T cells. Untreated alopecia areata patients were recruited as part of a multicenter biomarker study. In five patients from the biomarker study, the blood CD8+ T cells went through an additional sort into NKG2D-low and NKG2D-high fractions. The chain is assembled from TRBV19 and TRBJ2-7, and the D gene may be TRBD1, 6 bases matching. Sequenced: NKG2D-high CD8+ T cells sorted from blood. Interpreted using the paper, the cell subset or site label stands for: sorted CD8+ NKG2D-high blood T cells. This receptor was taken from a human donor with alopecia areata. The bases read TGTGCCAGTAGTTTCTCGACAGGCTACGAGCAGTACTTC. Translation gives CASSFSTGYEQYF.